The present T cell receptor beta chain was sequenced within a study of CD4+ T cells in melanoma. As concerns this clone: Antigen unknown.

Study-wide results and limits: Neoantigen-specific CD4+ T cells in melanoma reportedly had diverse differentiation states.

Sequencing was performed with immunoSEQ multiplex PCR; in TCRdb, only in-frame clones are kept and a portion is missing. Of 10,000 to 12,000 clones in the sample, 64% were seen once. Sequenced input: cells from a culture (not recorded whether cultured in vitro). The clonotype was recovered from a human donor with melanoma.

CDR3 residues: CASSPGGYNSPLHF. The CDR3 coding sequence is TGTGCCAGCAGCCCGGGAGGCTATAATTCACCCCTCCACTTT. The J gene is TRBJ1-6, the V gene TRBV5-8, with D unresolved. Trimming removed 4 bases at V and 3 bases at J, with 8 bases between. Germline assignment: CDR1 SGHTS and CDR2 YDEGEE. This CDR3 comprises 14 residues.